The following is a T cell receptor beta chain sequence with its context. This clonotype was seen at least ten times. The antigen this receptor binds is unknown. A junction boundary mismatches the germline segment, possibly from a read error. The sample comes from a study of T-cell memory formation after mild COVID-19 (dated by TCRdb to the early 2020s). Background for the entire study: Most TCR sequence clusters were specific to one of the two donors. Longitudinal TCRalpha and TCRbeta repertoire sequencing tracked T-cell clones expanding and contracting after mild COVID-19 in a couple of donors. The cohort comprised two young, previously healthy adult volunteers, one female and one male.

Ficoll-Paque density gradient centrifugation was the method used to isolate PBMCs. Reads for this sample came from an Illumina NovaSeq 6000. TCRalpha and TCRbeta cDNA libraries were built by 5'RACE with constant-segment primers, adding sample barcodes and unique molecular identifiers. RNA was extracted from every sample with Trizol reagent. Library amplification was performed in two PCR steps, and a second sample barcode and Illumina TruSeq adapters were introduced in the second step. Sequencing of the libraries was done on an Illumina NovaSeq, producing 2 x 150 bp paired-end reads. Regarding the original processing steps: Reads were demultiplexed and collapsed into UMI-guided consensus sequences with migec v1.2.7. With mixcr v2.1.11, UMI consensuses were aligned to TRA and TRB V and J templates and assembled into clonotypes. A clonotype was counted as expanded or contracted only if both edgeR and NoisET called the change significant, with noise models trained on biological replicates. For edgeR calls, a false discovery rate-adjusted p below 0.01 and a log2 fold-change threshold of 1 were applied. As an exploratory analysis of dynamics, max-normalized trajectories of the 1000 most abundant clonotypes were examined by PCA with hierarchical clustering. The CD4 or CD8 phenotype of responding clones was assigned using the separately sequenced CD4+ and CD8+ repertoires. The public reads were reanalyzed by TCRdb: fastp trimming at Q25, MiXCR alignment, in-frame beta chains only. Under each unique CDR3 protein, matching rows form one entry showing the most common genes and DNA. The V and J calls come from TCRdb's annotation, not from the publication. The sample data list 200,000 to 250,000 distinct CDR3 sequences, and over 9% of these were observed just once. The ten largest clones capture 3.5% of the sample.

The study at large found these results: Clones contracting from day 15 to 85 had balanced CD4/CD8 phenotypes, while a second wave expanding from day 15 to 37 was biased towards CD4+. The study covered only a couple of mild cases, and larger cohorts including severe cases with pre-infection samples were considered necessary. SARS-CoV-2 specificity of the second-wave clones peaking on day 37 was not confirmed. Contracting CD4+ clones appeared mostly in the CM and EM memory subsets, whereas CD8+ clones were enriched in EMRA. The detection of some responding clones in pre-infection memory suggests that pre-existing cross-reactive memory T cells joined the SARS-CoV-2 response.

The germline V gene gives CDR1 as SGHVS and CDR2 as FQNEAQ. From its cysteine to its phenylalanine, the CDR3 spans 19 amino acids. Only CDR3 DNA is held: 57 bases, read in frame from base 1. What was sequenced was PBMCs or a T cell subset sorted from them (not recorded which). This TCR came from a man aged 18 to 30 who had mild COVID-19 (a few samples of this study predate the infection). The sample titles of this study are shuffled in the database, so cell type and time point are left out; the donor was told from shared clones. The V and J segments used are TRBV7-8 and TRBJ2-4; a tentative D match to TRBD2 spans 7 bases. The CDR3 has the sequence CASNLGTRREALIGNIQYF. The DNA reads TGTGCCAGCAACTTAGGGACACGACGGGAGGCTTTGATCGGGAACATTCAGTACTTC.